This entry lists 7 T cell receptor beta chains sequenced from one sample in a study of blood T cell repertoires in COVID-19. Sequencing used immunoSEQ multiplex PCR; TCRdb keeps in-frame clones, though not all of them. The sample includes about 46,000 clones, under 90% of them seen just once. What was sequenced was peripheral blood. These receptors originate from a man aged 60 to 69 with acute or convalescent COVID-19.

V usage is TRBV4-2 and J usage is TRBJ1-4; the match to TRBD1 covers 11 bases. After removal of 5 bases from V and 7 bases from J, the junction contained 3 bases not matched to a gene. The CDR3 runs to 14 residues. CDR1 is LGHNA, CDR2 YNFKEQ, per germline. For the CDR3, the DNA is TGTGCCAGCAGCACCGGGACAGGGGGTGAAAAACTGTTTTTT. Translating it yields CASSTGTGGEKLFF.

The chain combines TRBV10-3 with TRBJ1-1; D is ambiguous. Trimming removed 6 bases at V and 0 bases at J, with 11 bases between. In germline, CDR1 is ENHRY, CDR2 SYGVKD. This CDR3 is built from 14 residues. This chain's CDR3 is CAISLKQMNTEAFF. CDR3 nucleotides: TGTGCCATCAGCCTAAAGCAAATGAACACTGAAGCTTTCTTT.

This clone has a handful of counts. This sequence joins TRBV14 and TRBJ2-7, with 10 bases fitting TRBD1. The CDR3 has 15 amino acids. J gave up 3 bases and V 1 base, and 3 bases lay outside the gene matches. CDR1 and CDR2 (germline): SGHDN, FVKESK. This CDR3 reads CASSQGTGGVYEQYF. Written as DNA, the CDR3 is TGTGCCAGCAGCCAAGGGACAGGGGGGGTCTACGAGCAGTACTTC.

The genes are TRBV20-1 and TRBJ1-2, with 7 bases matching TRBD1. The CDR3 runs 11 residues. Germline CDR1 and CDR2: DFQATT and SNEGSKA (reference sequence). The CDR3 region has the DNA TGCAGCGTAGACAGGGTGTATGGCTACACCTTC. Protein product: CSVDRVYGYTF.

This chain uses TRBV28 with TRBJ2-5, with D possibly being TRBD1 (5 bases). This CDR3 is 15 amino acids long. CDR1 MDHEN and CDR2 SYDVKM come from the germline V gene. Trimming pared 5 bases from V and 0 bases from J, leaving 13 bases between. The CDR3 DNA follows: TGTGCCAGCAGTCAGGGATTTACCAACCAAGAGACCCAGTACTTC. Translated, it gives CASSQGFTNQETQYF.

This rearrangement joins TRBV19 to TRBJ1-2; a possible D gene is TRBD1 (5 bases). The germline V and J ends were trimmed by 2 bases and 7 bases, with 17 bases remaining between them. The V gene's germline CDR1 is LNHDA and CDR2 SQIVND (reference sequence). The CDR3 has 15 residues. The CDR3 bases are TGTGCCAGTAGTATATCACCAGGGAATCTTGCTGGCTACACCTTC. Translation gives CASSISPGNLAGYTF.

Concerning this clone itself: One junction end does not reproduce the germline sequence, and a read error may be involved. This chain uses TRBV6-5 with TRBJ1-2, with 10 nucleotides matching TRBD1. CDR1 is MNHEY and CDR2 is SVGAGI in the germline V gene. The CDR3 runs 15 residues. Here the CDR3 reads CASRYLTGGDDGYTF. DNA for the CDR3: TGTGCCAGCAGATACTTGACAGGGGGCGACGATGGCTACACCTTC.